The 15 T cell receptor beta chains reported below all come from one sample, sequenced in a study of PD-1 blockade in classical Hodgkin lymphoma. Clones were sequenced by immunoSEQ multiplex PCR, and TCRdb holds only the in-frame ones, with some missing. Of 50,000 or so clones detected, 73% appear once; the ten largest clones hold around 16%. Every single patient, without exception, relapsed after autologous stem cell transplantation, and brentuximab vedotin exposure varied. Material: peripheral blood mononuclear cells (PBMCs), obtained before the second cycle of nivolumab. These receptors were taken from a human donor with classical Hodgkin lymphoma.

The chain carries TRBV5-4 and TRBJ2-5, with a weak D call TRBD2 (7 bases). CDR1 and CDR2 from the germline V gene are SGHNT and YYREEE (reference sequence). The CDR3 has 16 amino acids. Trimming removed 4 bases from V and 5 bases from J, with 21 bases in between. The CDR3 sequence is CASSVGRGAGQETQYF. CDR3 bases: TGTGCCAGCAGCGTAGGTCGGGGGGCCGGGCAGGAGACCCAGTACTTC.

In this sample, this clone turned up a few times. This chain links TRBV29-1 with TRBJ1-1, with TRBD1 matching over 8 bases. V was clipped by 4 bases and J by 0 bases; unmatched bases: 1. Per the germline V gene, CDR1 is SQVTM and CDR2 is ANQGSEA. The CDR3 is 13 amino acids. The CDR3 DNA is TGCAGCGTTGGGGACAGGATGAACACTGAAGCTTTCTTT. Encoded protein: CSVGDRMNTEAFF.

The chain's CDR3 is CASSYGGQPQHF. In DNA form, the CDR3 reads TGTGCCAGCAGTTATGGGGGTCAGCCCCAGCATTTT. The rearrangement joins TRBV6-6 to TRBJ1-5; TRBD1 is a possible D gene (5 bases). V lost 3 bases and J 6 bases, leaving 6 bases between the germline ends. The CDR3 runs 12 residues. CDR1 is MNHNY and CDR2 is SVGAGI in the germline V gene (reference sequence).

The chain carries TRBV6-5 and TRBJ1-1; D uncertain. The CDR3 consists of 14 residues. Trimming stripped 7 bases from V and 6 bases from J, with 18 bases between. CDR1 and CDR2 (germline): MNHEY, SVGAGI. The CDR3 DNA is TGTGCCAGCAATCCAGGCGTACAGATCCCTGAAGCTTTCTTT. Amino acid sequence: CASNPGVQIPEAFF.

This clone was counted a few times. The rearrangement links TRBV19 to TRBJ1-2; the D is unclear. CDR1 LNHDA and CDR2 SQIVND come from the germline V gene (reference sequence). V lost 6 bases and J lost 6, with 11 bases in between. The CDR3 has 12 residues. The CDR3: CASSPHSDGYTF. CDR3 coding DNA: TGTGCCAGTAGCCCTCACTCAGATGGCTACACCTTC.

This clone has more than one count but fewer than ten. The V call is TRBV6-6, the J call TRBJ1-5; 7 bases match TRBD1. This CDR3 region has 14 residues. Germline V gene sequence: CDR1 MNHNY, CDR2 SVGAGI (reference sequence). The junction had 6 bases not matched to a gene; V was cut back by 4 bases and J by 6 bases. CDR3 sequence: CASSSTGRGQPQHF. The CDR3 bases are TGTGCCAGCAGTTCGACAGGGAGAGGTCAGCCCCAGCATTTT.

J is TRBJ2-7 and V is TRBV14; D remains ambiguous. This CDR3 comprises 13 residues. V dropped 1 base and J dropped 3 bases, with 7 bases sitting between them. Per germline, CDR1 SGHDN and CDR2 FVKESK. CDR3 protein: CASSQAIIYEQYF. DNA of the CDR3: TGTGCCAGCAGCCAAGCCATCATCTACGAGCAGTACTTC.

As DNA, the CDR3 is TGTGCCAGTAGTATTGGCTTCACTGAAGCTTTCTTT. Its translation: CASSIGFTEAFF. This chain links TRBV19 with TRBJ1-1; no reliable D call. The length of the CDR3 is 12 residues. V dropped 3 bases and J dropped 4 bases, with 6 bases sitting between them. Germline lookup yields CDR1 LNHDA and CDR2 SQIVND (reference sequence).

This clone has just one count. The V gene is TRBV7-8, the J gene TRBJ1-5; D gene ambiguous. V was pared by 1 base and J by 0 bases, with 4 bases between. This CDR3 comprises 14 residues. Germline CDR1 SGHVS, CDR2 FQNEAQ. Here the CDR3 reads CASSLEGSNQPQHF. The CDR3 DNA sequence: TGTGCCAGCAGCTTAGAGGGTAGCAATCAGCCCCAGCATTTT.

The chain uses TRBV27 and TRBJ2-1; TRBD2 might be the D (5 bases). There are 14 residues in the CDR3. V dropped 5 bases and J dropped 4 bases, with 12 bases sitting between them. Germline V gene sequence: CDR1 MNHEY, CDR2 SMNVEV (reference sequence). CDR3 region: CASSAEVRYNEQFF. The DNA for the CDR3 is TGTGCCAGCAGTGCGGAGGTCCGGTACAATGAGCAGTTCTTC.

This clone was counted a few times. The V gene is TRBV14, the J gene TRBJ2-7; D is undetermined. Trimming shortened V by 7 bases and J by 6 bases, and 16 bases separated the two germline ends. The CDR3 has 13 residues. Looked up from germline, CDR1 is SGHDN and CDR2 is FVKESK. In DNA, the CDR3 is TGTGCCAGCAACATGGTTTCAGCGTCCGAGCAGTACTTC. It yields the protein CASNMVSASEQYF.

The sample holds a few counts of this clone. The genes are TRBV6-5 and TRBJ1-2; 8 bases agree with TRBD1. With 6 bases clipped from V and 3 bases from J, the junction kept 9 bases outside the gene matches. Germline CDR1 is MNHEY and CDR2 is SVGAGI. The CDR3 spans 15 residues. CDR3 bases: TGTGCCAGCAGCCCGACTGGACAGGGAGACTATGGCTACACCTTC. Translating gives CASSPTGQGDYGYTF.

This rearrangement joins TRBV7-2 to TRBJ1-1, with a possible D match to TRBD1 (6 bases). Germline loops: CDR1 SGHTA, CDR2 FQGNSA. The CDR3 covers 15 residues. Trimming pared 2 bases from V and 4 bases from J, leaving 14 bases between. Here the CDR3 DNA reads TGTGCCAGCAGCTTAATATCCAGGGGCGGCACTGAAGCTTTCTTT. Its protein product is CASSLISRGGTEAFF.

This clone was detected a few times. The chain's CDR3 is CASSRGQSSGANVLTF. For the CDR3, the DNA is TGTGCCAGTAGTAGGGGACAAAGCTCTGGGGCCAACGTCCTGACTTTC. The chain joins TRBV19 to TRBJ2-6, with D possibly being TRBD1 (6 bases). V was clipped by 4 bases and J by 0 bases, with 10 bases between them. The germline CDR1 and CDR2 sequences are LNHDA and SQIVND (reference sequence). The CDR3 has 16 residues.

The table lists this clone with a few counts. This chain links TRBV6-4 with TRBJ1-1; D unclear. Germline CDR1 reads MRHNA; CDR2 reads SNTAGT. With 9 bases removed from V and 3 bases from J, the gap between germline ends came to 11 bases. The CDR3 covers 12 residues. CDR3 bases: TGTGCCAGACCCGACAAGGACACTGAAGCTTTCTTT. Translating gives CARPDKDTEAFF.